What follows are 18 T cell receptor beta chains derived from one specimen sequenced in a study of blood T cell repertoires in COVID-19. The repertoire was sequenced with immunoSEQ multiplex PCR; TCRdb's copy has only in-frame clones and lacks some. Seen here are about 210,000 clones, roughly 80% observed once, and the top ten hold about 6.3%. Sequencing was performed on peripheral blood. All receptors come from a man in his 60s with acute or convalescent COVID-19.

As for this clone: The same CDR3 is also encoded by other DNA sequences in this sample. The rearrangement uses TRBV7-9 and TRBJ2-1, with D possibly being TRBD2 (7 bases). V dropped 3 bases and J dropped 0 bases, with 12 bases sitting between them. The CDR3 has 16 amino acids. CDR1 is SEHNR and CDR2 is FQNEAQ in the germline V gene (reference sequence). CDR3 nucleotide sequence: TGTGCCAGCAGCTTGGGGGGGCCAAGCTCCTACAATGAGCAGTTCTTC. It specifies CASSLGGPSSYNEQFF.

This chain connects TRBV5-5 to TRBJ1-1; weak D call: TRBD1 (5 bases). The CDR3 sequence is 15 residues long. Per the germline V gene, CDR1 is SGHKS and CDR2 is YYEKEE (reference sequence). V lost 6 bases to trimming and J lost 4 bases, with 19 bases between them. CDR3 sequence: CASINWGLGGTEAFF. CDR3 sequence (DNA): TGTGCCAGCATTAACTGGGGACTCGGGGGCACTGAAGCTTTCTTT.

V usage is TRBV5-4 and J usage is TRBJ1-1, with a tentative D call TRBD1 (6 bases). Per germline, CDR1 SGHNT and CDR2 YYREEE (reference sequence). V lost 6 bases, J lost 3 bases, and 15 bases lay in between. CDR3 length: 14 residues. In nucleotides, the CDR3 is TGTGCCAGCACCCCGAACAACAGGGACACTGAAGCTTTCTTT. Protein: CASTPNNRDTEAFF.

V and J are TRBV7-8 and TRBJ1-2, with TRBD1 matching 7 bases. The CDR3 length is 13 residues. V was pared by 5 bases and J by 9 bases, with 9 bases of the junction left unmatched. Germline CDR1 and CDR2: SGHVS and FQNEAQ. The CDR3 loop is CASSRDREASYTF. The CDR3 DNA is TGTGCCAGCAGCCGCGACAGGGAAGCTAGCTACACCTTC.

The J gene is TRBJ2-1, the V gene TRBV7-6, with D tentatively TRBD2 (7 bases). Germline assignment: CDR1 SGHVS and CDR2 FNYEAQ. CDR3 length: 17 amino acids. The V end lost 1 base, the J end lost 3 bases, and 16 bases lay between the germline ends. The CDR3 DNA reads TGTGCCAGCAGCTTAGGGGGGCCTAGCGGACTCTACAATGAGCAGTTCTTC. Residues: CASSLGGPSGLYNEQFF.

The J gene is TRBJ1-1, the V gene TRBV11-2; D is possibly TRBD1 (6 bases). V lost 5 bases to trimming and J lost 3 bases, with 16 bases between them. Germline CDR1 SGHAT, CDR2 FQNNGV. CDR3 length equals 15 residues. In DNA, the CDR3 is TGTGCCAGCAGCAGCCAGGGGAATATCTACACTGAAGCTTTCTTT. Protein: CASSSQGNIYTEAFF.

The gene calls are TRBV9 and TRBJ2-1; 7 positions match TRBD2. Germline-derived CDR1 and CDR2 are SGDLS and YYNGEE. The CDR3 extends over 14 amino acids. V trimming: 10 bases; J trimming: 5 bases; junction bases outside the gene matches: 12. The CDR3 sequence: CASQTSFSNNEQFF. The CDR3 DNA follows: TGTGCCTCCCAGACTAGCTTTAGCAACAATGAGCAGTTCTTC.

The chain is built from TRBV6-2 or TRBV6-3 and TRBJ1-2; the match to TRBD1 covers 10 bases. This CDR3 comprises 15 residues. Germline CDR1 reads MNHEY; CDR2 reads SVGEGT. The V segment lost 5 bases and the J segment 4 bases; nucleotides outside the gene matches: 7. For the CDR3, the DNA is TGTGCCAGCAGTATGCGGACAGGGGGGTCCTATGGCTACACCTTC. This encodes CASSMRTGGSYGYTF.

The rearrangement links TRBV4-1 to TRBJ2-7; 11 bases line up with TRBD1. Trimming took 2 bases from V and 2 from J; bases not matched to a gene: 5. Germline loops: CDR1 MGHRA, CDR2 YSYEKL. The CDR3 is made up of 16 amino acids. DNA for the CDR3: TGCGCCAGCAGCCAACATGGGACAGGGGGGACCTACGAGCAGTACTTC. Translation: CASSQHGTGGTYEQYF.

The chain employs TRBV14 and TRBJ2-7; 7 positions agree with TRBD2. Germline CDR1 is SGHDN and CDR2 is FVKESK. V lost 5 bases to trimming and J lost 5 bases; unmatched junction nucleotides: 12. The CDR3 loop spans 15 amino acids. The CDR3 loop reads CASSARAGVIHEQYF. CDR3 coding DNA: TGTGCCAGCAGCGCTCGGGCGGGGGTAATCCACGAGCAGTACTTC. Filled out from reference TRBV14 and TRBJ2-7, the complete variable domain reads EAGVTQFPSHSVIEKGQTVTLRCDPISGHDNLYWYRRVMGKEIKFLLHFVKESKQDESGMPNNRFLAERTGGTYSTLKVQPAELEDSGVYFCASSARAGVIHEQYFGPGTRLTVT.

J is TRBJ2-3 and V is TRBV7-8; D not certain. V shed 1 base and J shed 2 bases, with 7 bases lying between them. This CDR3 has 14 residues. Germline V gene lookup returns CDR1 SGHVS and CDR2 FQNEAQ. CDR3 amino acids: CASSLGLLTDTQYF. CDR3 nucleotide sequence: TGTGCCAGCAGCTTAGGACTCCTCACAGATACGCAGTATTTT.

V usage is TRBV2 and J usage is TRBJ2-7, with 10 bases lining up with TRBD1. V was pared by 6 bases and J by 7 bases, with 9 bases of the junction left unmatched. The CDR3 covers 14 residues. Germline V gives CDR1 SNHLY, CDR2 FYNNEI. In nucleotides, the CDR3 is TGTGCCAGCAGCAAGGGACAGGGGTTGTGGGAGCAGTACTTC. Residues: CASSKGQGLWEQYF.

The chain combines TRBV6-5 with TRBJ1-4, with D unresolved. Germline V gives CDR1 MNHEY, CDR2 SVGAGI. With 0 bases removed from V and 0 bases from J, the gap between germline ends came to 8 bases. The CDR3 loop spans 16 amino acids. CDR3 in DNA: TGTGCCAGCAGTTACTCTGGGGAGGCAACTAATGAAAAACTGTTTTTT. Translating it yields CASSYSGEATNEKLFF.

In this sample, this clone turned up a few times. This chain uses TRBV10-3 with TRBJ2-2; no clear D gene. Between the trimmed V and J ends, which lost 3 bases and 6 bases, there was a span of 8 bases. This CDR3 has 13 residues. Germline CDR1 and CDR2: ENHRY and SYGVKD. CDR3: CAISDGPPGELFF. CDR3 DNA: TGTGCCATCAGTGATGGCCCCCCCGGGGAGCTGTTTTTT.

This rearrangement joins TRBV2 to TRBJ2-5, with 10 bases lining up with TRBD2. V lost 1 base, J lost 5 bases, and 7 bases stayed unmatched. CDR3 length equals 16 residues. The germline V gene encodes CDR1 SNHLY and CDR2 FYNNEI. The CDR3 DNA sequence: TGTGCCAGCAGTGAAGACACAGCGGGAGGGCCGGAGACCCAGTACTTC. Translated, it gives CASSEDTAGGPETQYF.

The CDR3 region is CASSSRQGINTEAFF. The CDR3 bases are TGTGCCAGCAGCTCCCGACAGGGGATTAACACTGAAGCTTTCTTT. The genes are TRBV7-2 and TRBJ1-1; 8 nucleotides match TRBD1. With V trimmed by 4 bases and J by 2 bases, 6 bases remained unmatched. Germline-derived CDR1 and CDR2 are SGHTA and FQGNSA. There are 15 residues in the CDR3.

The chain links TRBV29-1 to TRBJ2-2, with 7 bases matching TRBD2. CDR3 length: 14 residues. Germline V lookup: CDR1 SQVTM, CDR2 ANQGSEA. With 5 bases clipped from V and 8 bases from J, the junction kept 11 bases outside the gene matches. CDR3: CSVFRGGVSGELFF. The CDR3 nucleotides read TGCAGCGTTTTTAGGGGAGGGGTATCTGGGGAGCTGTTTTTT.

This chain uses TRBV7-3 with TRBJ1-6; weak D call: TRBD1 (6 bases). Trimming took off 1 base at V and 3 bases at J, with 10 bases between the two ends. Germline V lookup: CDR1 SGHTA, CDR2 FQGTGA. This CDR3 has 16 amino acids. CDR3 sequence: CASSLRPRGYNSPLHF. The CDR3 DNA reads as TGTGCCAGCAGCTTAAGGCCCAGGGGCTATAATTCACCCCTCCACTTT. The full variable domain, its missing parts supplied by reference TRBV7-3 and TRBJ1-6, is GAGVSQTPSNKVTEKGKYVELRCDPISGHTALYWYRQSLGQGPEFLIYFQGTGAADDSGLPNDRFFAVRPEGSVSTLKIQRTERGDSAVYLCASSLRPRGYNSPLHFGNGTRLTVT.